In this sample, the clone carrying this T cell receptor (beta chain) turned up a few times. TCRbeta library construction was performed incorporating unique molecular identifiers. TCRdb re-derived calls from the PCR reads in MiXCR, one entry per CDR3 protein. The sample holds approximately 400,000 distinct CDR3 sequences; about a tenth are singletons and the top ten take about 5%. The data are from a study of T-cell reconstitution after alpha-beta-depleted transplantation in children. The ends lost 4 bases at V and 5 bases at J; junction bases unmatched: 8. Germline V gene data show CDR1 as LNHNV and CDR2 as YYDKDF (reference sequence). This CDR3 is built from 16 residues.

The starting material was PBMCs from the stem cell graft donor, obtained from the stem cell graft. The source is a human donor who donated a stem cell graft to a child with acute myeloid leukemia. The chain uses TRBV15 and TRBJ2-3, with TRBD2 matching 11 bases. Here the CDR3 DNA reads TGTGCCACCAGCATCGCCGGGACTAGCGGTAAAGATACGCAGTATTTT. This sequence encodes CATSIAGTSGKDTQYF.